The 31 T cell receptor beta chains listed next were all sequenced from one sample in a study of blood T cell repertoires in COVID-19. Assay: immunoSEQ multiplex PCR; the TCRdb copy retains only in-frame clones and omits some. Of 250,000 to 350,000 clones detected, approximately 89% appear once; the ten largest clones hold about 12%. Sequencing input: peripheral blood. Receptor source: an older woman with acute or convalescent COVID-19.

V and J are TRBV7-2 and TRBJ2-3; 8 bases agree with TRBD2. V lost 7 bases and J lost 0; bases outside the gene matches: 9. The CDR3 is 16 amino acids. CDR1 and CDR2 (germline): SGHTA, FQGNSA. The chain's CDR3 is CASTKWAGGSTDTQYF. CDR3 coding DNA: TGTGCCAGCACCAAATGGGCGGGAGGCAGCACAGATACGCAGTATTTT.

This clone was recorded once. The V call is TRBV6-5, the J call TRBJ2-3, with 12 bases that match TRBD1. The CDR3 is made up of 15 amino acids. V dropped 6 bases and J dropped 6; count of bases not matched to a gene: 7. Germline assignment: CDR1 MNHEY and CDR2 SVGAGI. The CDR3 region has the DNA TGTGCCAGCAGCGGGACAGGGGGCGTGGGGGATACGCAGTATTTT. Protein sequence: CASSGTGGVGDTQYF.

V and J are TRBV27 and TRBJ1-3, with 9 bases identical to TRBD1. CDR1 and CDR2 (germline): MNHEY, SMNVEV (reference sequence). The CDR3 has 15 residues. J lost 5 bases, V lost 5 bases, and 7 bases had no gene match. For the CDR3, the DNA is TGTGCCAGCAGTGCCTGGACAGGGGTTCGAAACACCATATATTTT. It yields the protein CASSAWTGVRNTIYF.

This sequence joins TRBV5-4 and TRBJ1-6, with 9 bases matching TRBD1. CDR1 and CDR2 (germline): SGHNT, YYREEE (reference sequence). V lost 4 bases to trimming and J lost 7 bases; unmatched junction nucleotides: 6. This CDR3 region has 15 residues. Written as DNA, the CDR3 is TGTGCCAGCAGCGAAAAGACAGGGGGGAATTCACCCCTCCACTTT. Amino acid sequence: CASSEKTGGNSPLHF.

The table lists this clone with a count of one. CDR3 residues: CASRDRTSTDTQYF. CDR3 nucleotides: TGTGCCAGCAGGGACAGGACTAGCACAGATACGCAGTATTTT. This chain links TRBV28 with TRBJ2-3, with TRBD1 matching 7 bases. Germline CDR1 and CDR2: MDHEN and SYDVKM. V gave up 6 bases and J gave up 0 bases; unmatched junction bases: 3. The CDR3 covers 14 residues.

The chain has TRBV29-1 and TRBJ1-4, with a possible D match to TRBD1 (6 bases). V gave up 4 bases and J gave up 7 bases, with 16 bases separating them. The CDR3 consists of 14 residues. CDR1 is SQVTM, CDR2 ANQGSEA, per germline. CDR3 bases: TGCAGCGTTGGAGGGGAACAGGGTGGTGAAAAACTGTTTTTT. Translating it yields CSVGGEQGGEKLFF.

The V and J genes are TRBV11-2 and TRBJ2-2; possible D gene TRBD1, 6 bases. The CDR3 is 15 residues long. Germline loops: CDR1 SGHAT, CDR2 FQNNGV. V was clipped by 6 bases and J by 4 bases, with 15 bases between them. CDR3 in amino acids: CASRKIQGTTGELFF. CDR3 coding DNA: TGTGCCAGCAGAAAGATACAGGGTACCACCGGGGAGCTGTTTTTT.

This rearrangement joins TRBV11-2 to TRBJ2-1; a possible D gene is TRBD2 (8 bases). This CDR3 comprises 16 residues. The germline V and J ends were trimmed by 5 bases and 8 bases, with 22 bases remaining between them. Germline V lookup: CDR1 SGHAT, CDR2 FQNNGV. The DNA of the CDR3 is TGTGCCAGCAGCCGAGACAGGGTAGCGGGGCCCCATGAGCAGTTCTTC. This encodes CASSRDRVAGPHEQFF.

This chain links TRBV7-2 with TRBJ1-4; D is uncertain. Germline CDR1 and CDR2: SGHTA and FQGNSA. This CDR3 spans 13 amino acids. V lost 1 base and J lost 8, with 8 bases in between. The CDR3 spells CASSLGSGEKLFF. The CDR3 nucleotides read TGTGCCAGCAGCTTAGGGAGTGGGGAAAAACTGTTTTTT.

The V gene is TRBV28, the J gene TRBJ2-3, with TRBD2 matching over 13 bases. The CDR3 runs to 16 residues. Germline V gene lookup returns CDR1 MDHEN and CDR2 SYDVKM. The V gene end was trimmed by 5 bases and the J gene end by 2 bases; junction bases not matched to a gene: 4. The CDR3 nucleotides read TGTGCCAGCAGTGGGACTAGCGGGGCTGCCACAGATACGCAGTATTTT. Translating gives CASSGTSGAATDTQYF.

The genes are TRBV6-5 and TRBJ2-2; D remains ambiguous. V was clipped by 0 bases and J by 0 bases, with 8 bases between them. The CDR3 has 16 residues. Per germline, CDR1 MNHEY and CDR2 SVGAGI. The CDR3: CASSYSTVANTGELFF. The CDR3 region has the DNA TGTGCCAGCAGTTACTCAACAGTAGCGAACACCGGGGAGCTGTTTTTT.

This chain uses TRBV4-3 with TRBJ1-6, with D unresolved. Germline V gene data show CDR1 as LGHNA and CDR2 as YSLEER. V lost 0 bases, J lost 7 bases, and 13 bases lay in between. The CDR3 covers 16 residues. The CDR3 nucleotides are TGCGCCAGCAGCCAAGATCTGGCAGGTTGGAATTCACCCCTCCACTTT. Residues: CASSQDLAGWNSPLHF.

The rearrangement joins TRBV6-2 or TRBV6-3 to TRBJ1-5, with a possible D match to TRBD1 (6 bases). Germline V gene sequence: CDR1 MNHEY, CDR2 SVGEGT. Trimming stripped 6 bases from V and 0 bases from J, with 18 bases between. The CDR3 contains 17 residues. CDR3 DNA: TGTGCCAGCAGCACACTCAGGGGAAGCTATAGCAATCAGCCCCAGCATTTT. It is translated as CASSTLRGSYSNQPQHF.

The chain employs TRBV5-1 and TRBJ2-7; TRBD1 matches 7 bases. The CDR3 spans 16 residues. The J segment lost 6 bases and the V segment lost 7 bases, leaving 19 bases of the junction unmatched. Germline CDR1 reads SGHRS; CDR2 reads YFSETQ. Here the CDR3 DNA reads TGCGCCAGCGCGACCTCAAACAGGGGAAGGTATGTCGAGCAGTACTTC. It translates to CASATSNRGRYVEQYF. Looking up the rest from reference TRBV5-1 and TRBJ2-7 gives the full variable domain: KAGVTQTPRYLIKTRGQQVTLSCSPISGHRSVSWYQQTPGQGLQFLFEYFSETQRNKGNFPGRFSGRQFSNSRSEMNVSTLELGDSALYLCASATSNRGRYVEQYFGPGTRLTVT.

The chain employs TRBV5-4 and TRBJ1-2; 9 bases align to TRBD1. CDR3 length: 14 amino acids. V shed 4 bases, J shed 8 bases, and the junction held 9 bases outside the gene matches. The germline CDR1 and CDR2 sequences are SGHNT and YYREEE (reference sequence). CDR3 in DNA: TGTGCCAGCAGCCCGGGACAGGGCTCCTACGGCTACACCTTC. This translates into CASSPGQGSYGYTF.

Note on this clone: Germline is not matched at one junction end, which may reflect a read error. The rearrangement uses TRBV19 and TRBJ2-1, with D tentatively TRBD1 (5 bases). CDR3 size: 16 residues. The V gene's germline CDR1 is LNHDA and CDR2 SQIVND (reference sequence). CDR3 region: CASTPTGSRVDKEQFF. The CDR3 DNA follows: TGTGCCAGTACGCCCACCGGCAGCCGGGTGGACAAAGAGCAGTTCTTC.

The chain uses TRBV12-3 or TRBV12-4 and TRBJ2-7; D is uncertain. The germline V and J ends were trimmed by 7 bases and 3 bases, with 10 bases remaining between them. The CDR3 length is 12 residues. The CDR3 spells CASNFEFYEQYF. CDR3 DNA: TGTGCCAGCAACTTTGAGTTCTACGAGCAGTACTTC.

The chain recombines TRBV30 with TRBJ1-5, with D unclear. This CDR3 has 14 amino acids. Germline V gene lookup returns CDR1 GTSNPN and CDR2 SVGIG (reference sequence). V was pared by 2 bases and J by 4 bases, with 12 bases between. Written as DNA, the CDR3 is TGTGCCTGGAGTCTCCCCGGGGTTAATCAGCCCCAGCATTTT. Translating gives CAWSLPGVNQPQHF.

The rearrangement links TRBV7-2 to TRBJ1-5; D might be TRBD1 (6 bases). CDR3 length equals 15 residues. In germline, CDR1 is SGHTA, CDR2 FQGNSA. The ends were cut back, 5 bases at V and 6 bases at J, with 17 bases in the middle. The DNA of the CDR3 is TGTGCCAGCAGCCCGGAGGGAGGGGGGAGTCAGCCCCAGCATTTT. Translating gives CASSPEGGGSQPQHF.

The gene calls are TRBV28 and TRBJ1-2; D remains ambiguous. The CDR3 is 11 residues long. CDR1 MDHEN and CDR2 SYDVKM come from the germline V gene. The V end lost 7 bases, the J end lost 7 bases, and 10 bases lay between the germline ends. The CDR3 here is CASNRGTGYTF. For the CDR3, the DNA is TGTGCCAGCAACCGGGGAACTGGCTACACCTTC.

The rearrangement links TRBV6-6 to TRBJ1-6, with D perhaps matching TRBD1 (5 bases). CDR1 is MNHNY and CDR2 is SVGAGI in the germline V gene (reference sequence). V lost 7 bases and J lost 0, with 10 bases in between. CDR3 length equals 15 residues. As DNA, the CDR3 is TGTGCCAGCACCCGCGACAGCTCCTATAATTCACCCCTCCACTTT. It yields the protein CASTRDSSYNSPLHF.

This chain joins TRBV5-1 and TRBJ2-3; maybe TRBD2 (6 bases). The V and J ends lost 0 bases and 4 bases respectively, with 12 bases between them. This CDR3 has 15 residues. Germline V CDR1 and CDR2: SGHRS, YFSETQ. CDR3 nucleotides: TGCGCCAGCAGCTTGGCCCTTGGAGGGGCAGATACGCAGTATTTT. As protein: CASSLALGGADTQYF.

The CDR3 loop is CASTEGLVYEQYF. CDR3 nucleotides: TGTGCCAGTACGGAGGGATTAGTCTACGAGCAGTACTTC. The chain uses TRBV12-3 or TRBV12-4 and TRBJ2-7, with D possibly matching TRBD2 (6 bases). V was pared by 9 bases and J by 3 bases, with 15 bases between. The CDR3 contains 13 residues.

This clone was counted between two and nine times. The rearrangement uses TRBV7-3 and TRBJ2-5; D is unresolved. V shed 5 bases and J shed 4 bases, with 17 bases lying between them. Looked up from germline, CDR1 is SGHTA and CDR2 is FQGTGA. The CDR3 has 15 amino acids. The CDR3 nucleotides read TGTGCCAGCAGCCCACACCCCTGGCCGGGAGAGACCCAGTACTTC. Protein product: CASSPHPWPGETQYF.

The chain is built from TRBV5-4 and TRBJ2-1, with D tentatively TRBD1 (6 bases). V was trimmed by 5 bases and J by 10 bases, leaving 16 bases between them. Germline CDR1 is SGHNT and CDR2 is YYREEE (reference sequence). The CDR3 is made up of 13 amino acids. CDR3 nucleotide sequence: TGTGCCAGCAGGACCATACAGGGTGTGGAGCAGTTCTTC. It codes for CASRTIQGVEQFF.

The chain recombines TRBV7-9 with TRBJ2-7, with D possibly matching TRBD2 (6 bases). Germline CDR1 reads SEHNR; CDR2 reads FQNEAQ (reference sequence). V was cut by 4 bases and J by 3 bases, with 10 bases left in between. This CDR3 region has 13 residues. The DNA for the CDR3 is TGTGCCAGCAGCTCCACTAGCCTCTACGAGCAGTACTTC. Translation gives CASSSTSLYEQYF. The full variable domain, its missing parts supplied by reference TRBV7-9 and TRBJ2-7, is DTGVSQNPRHKITKRGQNVTFRCDPISEHNRLYWYRQTLGQGPEFLTYFQNEAQLEKSRLLSDRFSAERPKGSFSTLEIQRTEQGDSAMYLCASSSTSLYEQYFGPGTRLTVT.

The V gene is TRBV4-1, the J gene TRBJ2-7; 7 positions agree with TRBD1. The CDR3 has 15 residues. The V gene's germline CDR1 is MGHRA and CDR2 YSYEKL. Unmatched junction bases numbered 2, after V lost 0 bases and J lost 0 bases. In nucleotides, the CDR3 is TGCGCCAGCAGCCAAGACCGGGACAGCTCCTACGAGCAGTACTTC. It yields the protein CASSQDRDSSYEQYF.

The chain employs TRBV18 and TRBJ1-2, with 8 bases that match TRBD1. Trimming removed 2 bases from V and 7 bases from J; junction bases left unmatched: 9. The CDR3 is 15 residues long. Germline V lookup: CDR1 KGHSH, CDR2 LQKENI. CDR3 amino acids: CASSPTGDRRVGYTF. In DNA form, the CDR3 reads TGTGCCAGCTCACCAACTGGGGACAGGCGGGTTGGCTACACCTTC.

The gene calls are TRBV6-6 and TRBJ1-2, with unresolved D. Trimming cost V 0 bases and J 1 base, with 6 bases left between them. CDR3 size: 14 residues. Germline loops: CDR1 MNHNY, CDR2 SVGAGI (reference sequence). Here the CDR3 DNA reads TGTGCCAGCAGTTACTCAGAGGTTAACTATGGCTACACCTTC. Residues: CASSYSEVNYGYTF.

The CDR3 spells CASSLSPGGTTEAFF. The DNA for the CDR3 is TGTGCCAGCAGTTTATCGCCGGGGGGCACGACTGAAGCTTTCTTT. V is TRBV27 and J is TRBJ1-1; TRBD1 is a possible D gene (6 bases). The V gene's germline CDR1 is MNHEY and CDR2 SMNVEV (reference sequence). The ends were cut back, 0 bases at V and 5 bases at J, with 13 bases in the middle. The CDR3 has 15 amino acids.

The chain links TRBV5-4 to TRBJ1-1; 9 nucleotides match TRBD1. V trimming: 4 bases; J trimming: 5 bases; junction bases outside the gene matches: 9. This CDR3 region has 15 residues. The V gene's germline CDR1 is SGHNT and CDR2 YYREEE (reference sequence). The CDR3 spells CASSQGQGMGTEAFF. The CDR3 DNA follows: TGTGCCAGCAGCCAGGGACAGGGTATGGGTACTGAAGCTTTCTTT.